These 15 T cell receptor beta chains came from one sample sequenced in a study of identical twins. TCRdb ran MiXCR on the 5' RACE reads and lists one entry per CDR3 protein. In the table there are some 460,000 distinct CDR3 sequences, 13% to 15% of which are singletons. This sample also belongs to another study, concerning yellow fever vaccine responses in identical twins.

Source material: CD4+ T cells sorted from blood. These receptors originate from a woman under 30 in good health.

This clonotype has more than one count but fewer than ten. This chain joins TRBV28 and TRBJ2-2; D is tentatively TRBD1 or TRBD2 (6 bases each). Germline CDR1 MDHEN, CDR2 SYDVKM. Trimming cost V 7 bases and J 5 bases, with 17 bases left between them. The CDR3 has 15 residues. The CDR3 loop reads CASTATGAPTGELFF. CDR3 in DNA: TGTGCCAGCACCGCGACGGGGGCCCCGACCGGGGAGCTGTTTTTT.

This clonotype was detected a few times. The chain has TRBV12-3 or TRBV12-4 and TRBJ2-2; unclear D gene. The CDR3 has 14 residues. Between the trimmed V and J ends, which lost 0 bases and 6 bases, there was a span of 8 bases. CDR3 sequence: CASSLAGIAGELFF. The CDR3, as DNA: TGTGCCAGCAGTTTAGCCGGTATTGCCGGGGAGCTGTTTTTT.

This clonotype has just a few counts. V gene TRBV11-1 combines with J gene TRBJ1-2; the D is unclear. Germline V CDR1 and CDR2: SGHAT, FQDESV (reference sequence). With 1 base removed from V and 2 bases from J, the gap between germline ends came to 11 bases. There are 15 residues in the CDR3. Written as DNA, the CDR3 is TGTGCCAGCAGCTTAGGAGACAAGTCAAACTATGGCTACACCTTC. It yields the protein CASSLGDKSNYGYTF.

This clonotype showed up just a few times. This chain joins TRBV7-2 and TRBJ2-3; possibly TRBD2 for D (6 bases). The V end lost 0 bases, the J end lost 6 bases, and 13 bases lay between the germline ends. The CDR3 totals 15 residues. Germline CDR1 reads SGHTA; CDR2 reads FQGNSA. CDR3 in DNA: TGTGCCAGCAGCTTAGCGGGACCTCGGGGGGATACGCAGTATTTT. Its protein is CASSLAGPRGDTQYF.

This rearrangement joins TRBV4-2 to TRBJ2-1; TRBD2 agrees at 7 bases. Unmatched junction bases numbered 9, after V lost 2 bases and J lost 5 bases. Per the germline V gene, CDR1 is LGHNA and CDR2 is YNFKEQ. This CDR3 region has 16 residues. This CDR3 is CASSQWDQRDNNEQFF. In nucleotides, the CDR3 is TGTGCCAGCAGCCAATGGGACCAGCGGGATAACAATGAGCAGTTCTTC.

V gene TRBV7-3 combines with J gene TRBJ2-5, with 7 bases identical to TRBD1. V lost 6 bases and J lost 2; bases outside the gene matches: 3. The germline V gene has CDR1 SGHTA and CDR2 FQGTGA. CDR3 size: 13 residues. Here the CDR3 reads CASSTTGQETQYF. CDR3 DNA sequence: TGTGCCAGCAGTACGACAGGGCAAGAGACCCAGTACTTC.

This clonotype was observed a handful of times. CDR3 DNA: TGTGCCAGCAGCTTATTGGACGAGAGACTGTTTTTT. Translating gives CASSLLDERLFF. J is TRBJ1-4 and V is TRBV7-6, with unresolved D. In germline, CDR1 is SGHVS, CDR2 FNYEAQ. The CDR3 consists of 12 residues. The V end lost 2 bases, the J end lost 13 bases, and 11 bases lay between the germline ends.

The CDR3 DNA reads TGTGCCAGCAGCTCAACAACAGGGACAGGGAACACTGAAGCTTTCTTT. Residues: CASSSTTGTGNTEAFF. This chain joins TRBV14 and TRBJ1-1; TRBD1 agrees at 8 bases. The J segment lost 1 base and the V segment lost 5 bases, leaving 9 bases of the junction unmatched. The CDR3 extends over 16 amino acids. The germline V gene encodes CDR1 SGHDN and CDR2 FVKESK. The whole variable domain, remainder taken from reference TRBV14 and TRBJ1-1, is EAGVTQFPSHSVIEKGQTVTLRCDPISGHDNLYWYRRVMGKEIKFLLHFVKESKQDESGMPNNRFLAERTGGTYSTLKVQPAELEDSGVYFCASSSTTGTGNTEAFFGQGTRLTVV.

This chain uses TRBV7-2 with TRBJ2-1; 8 bases map to TRBD1. The germline gives CDR1 SGHTA, CDR2 FQGNSA. V lost 3 bases, J lost 9 bases, and 13 bases stayed unmatched. The CDR3 spans 16 residues. The CDR3 here is CASSFRTGQGGGEQFF. CDR3 nucleotides: TGTGCCAGCAGCTTTCGTACAGGACAGGGTGGTGGTGAGCAGTTCTTC.

The chain employs TRBV12-5 and TRBJ2-1; D is perhaps TRBD1 (6 bases). V was trimmed by 6 bases and J by 4 bases, leaving 16 bases between them. Germline CDR1 reads LGHNT; CDR2 reads FRNRAP. The CDR3 length is 15 residues. The CDR3 here is CASGTGTPRYNEQFF. As DNA, the CDR3 is TGTGCTAGTGGGACCGGGACACCCCGTTACAATGAGCAGTTCTTC.

The chain employs TRBV7-2 and TRBJ1-4, with a weak D call TRBD1 (6 bases). Germline CDR1 reads SGHTA; CDR2 reads FQGNSA. The CDR3 is 20 amino acids. Trimming stripped 0 bases from V and 6 bases from J, with 26 bases between. CDR3 loop: CASSLARLRTASGLDEKLFF. The DNA of the CDR3 is TGTGCCAGCAGCTTAGCTCGACTAAGGACAGCCTCGGGACTAGATGAAAAACTGTTTTTT.

The chain combines TRBV28 with TRBJ1-3; 8 nucleotides match TRBD1. V lost 6 bases, J lost 2 bases, and 3 bases stayed unmatched. Per germline, CDR1 MDHEN and CDR2 SYDVKM. The CDR3 length is 14 residues. CDR3 region: CASSSGGAGNTIYF. DNA for the CDR3: TGTGCCAGCAGCTCAGGGGGCGCTGGAAACACCATATATTTT.

This clonotype turned up a few times. The chain is built from TRBV20-1 and TRBJ1-2; 8 positions agree with TRBD1. This CDR3 is built from 13 residues. Germline lookup yields CDR1 DFQATT and CDR2 SNEGSKA (reference sequence). V shed 3 bases and J 7 bases; nucleotides not matched to a gene: 7. The CDR3 reads CSASPDRAGGYTF. DNA for the CDR3: TGCAGTGCTAGCCCGGACAGGGCTGGTGGCTACACCTTC.

This clonotype was counted a few times. This sequence joins TRBV7-2 and TRBJ2-1; 14 bases are a match to TRBD2. The germline V gene encodes CDR1 SGHTA and CDR2 FQGNSA. Losses at the gene ends were 3 bases for V and 9 bases for J; bases not matched to a gene: 7. The CDR3 has 16 amino acids. CDR3 nucleotide sequence: TGTGCCAGCAGCTTCTCGACTAGCGGGGGGGCCGGTGAGCAGTTCTTC. Amino acids: CASSFSTSGGAGEQFF. The complete variable domain, with remaining parts taken from reference TRBV7-2 and TRBJ2-1, reads GAGVSQSPSNKVTEKGKDVELRCDPISGHTALYWYRQSLGQGLEFLIYFQGNSAPDKSGLPSDRFSAERTGGSVSTLTIQRTQQEDSAVYLCASSFSTSGGAGEQFFGPGTRLTVL.

The genes are TRBV6-2 or TRBV6-3 and TRBJ2-7; TRBD1 is a possible D gene (5 bases). V was cut by 8 bases and J by 0 bases, with 8 bases left in between. CDR1 and CDR2 from the germline V gene are MNHEY and SVGEGT. The CDR3 length is 12 residues. The CDR3 here is CASRQSSYEQYF. CDR3 sequence (DNA): TGTGCCAGCCGACAGAGCTCCTACGAGCAGTACTTC.